This TCR beta chain originates from a study of blood T cell repertoires in COVID-19. On the study more broadly: The cDNA or gDNA used as material had been derived from T cells, B-cell-depleted T cells, or PBMCs.

The CDR3 extends over 14 amino acids. Germline V gives CDR1 LNHDA, CDR2 SQIVND (reference sequence). V lost 3 bases and J lost 2, with 10 bases in between. Using immunoSEQ multiplex PCR, the repertoire was profiled, and TCRdb retains in-frame clones only, with some absent. The top ten clones hold about 13% of a sample with 100,000 or so clones, around four fifths of them seen once. The source material was peripheral blood. The clonotype comes from a human donor in a cohort sampled during active COVID-19. The rearrangement uses TRBV19 and TRBJ1-2; D not certain. The CDR3 loop reads CASSISSVNYGYTF. The CDR3 DNA reads as TGTGCCAGTAGTATCTCCAGCGTAAACTATGGCTACACCTTC.